This is a list of T cell receptor beta chains from one sample in a study of cytomegalovirus exposure and HLA in healthy donors. Using immunoSEQ multiplex PCR, the repertoire was profiled, and TCRdb retains in-frame clones only, with some absent. The profile shows roughly 100,000 clones, almost 80% of them singletons. Material for sequencing was PBMCs. Receptors originate from a middle-aged man in good health and CMV-seropositive. CDR3s include the opening cysteine and the closing phenylalanine or tryptophan. Each record gives: clone size, J gene, D gene, V gene, CDR3 DNA, CDR3 protein. A D gene is named only where the DNA matches it firmly. Size values are once, few and many counts, or a class for expanded clones, and some rows have none.

clone_size: few; j_call: TRBJ2-3; d_call: .; v_call: TRBV28; cdr3_nt: TGTGCCAGCAGACTTACAGGGTTAGATACGCAGTATTTT; cdr3_aa: CASRLTGLDTQYF
clone_size: .; j_call: TRBJ2-1; d_call: TRBD2; v_call: TRBV4-3; cdr3_nt: TGCGCCAGCAGCCAAGAACTAGCGGGTGGTTACAATGAGCAGTTCTTC; cdr3_aa: CASSQELAGGYNEQFF
clone_size: few; j_call: TRBJ1-2; d_call: TRBD1; v_call: TRBV2; cdr3_nt: TGTGCCAGCACAGGGGGCTGGCGCTATGGCTACACCTTC; cdr3_aa: CASTGGWRYGYTF
clone_size: .; j_call: TRBJ2-5; d_call: TRBD2; v_call: TRBV5-1; cdr3_nt: TGCGCCAGCAGTTACGGGACTAGCGCCGAGACCCAGTACTTC; cdr3_aa: CASSYGTSAETQYF
clone_size: .; j_call: TRBJ1-1; d_call: .; v_call: TRBV12-1; cdr3_nt: TGTGCCAGCAGCTTTGTCCCGCGCGGCACTGAAGCTTTCTTT; cdr3_aa: CASSFVPRGTEAFF
clone_size: .; j_call: TRBJ2-7; d_call: TRBD2; v_call: TRBV10-3; cdr3_nt: TGTGCCATCAGACCGGGACTAGCGGGAGGGCCCTCCGTCTTC; cdr3_aa: CAIRPGLAGGPSVF
clone_size: few; j_call: TRBJ2-2; d_call: .; v_call: TRBV2; cdr3_nt: TGTGCCAGCAGTTCCGGGACTAACACCGGGGAGCTGTTTTTT; cdr3_aa: CASSSGTNTGELFF
clone_size: once; j_call: TRBJ2-3; d_call: .; v_call: TRBV9; cdr3_nt: TGTGCCAGCAGCGTAGATGGGACTTCCACAGATACGCAGTATTTT; cdr3_aa: CASSVDGTSTDTQYF
clone_size: .; j_call: TRBJ2-7; d_call: TRBD2; v_call: TRBV27; cdr3_nt: TGTGCCAGCAGCCCCCGACCGGGTCACGGGACTAGCGCCTACGAGCAGTACTTC; cdr3_aa: CASSPRPGHGTSAYEQYF
clone_size: .; j_call: TRBJ2-1; d_call: .; v_call: TRBV7-8; cdr3_nt: TGTGCCAGCTCCCTCAGTAATGAGCAGTTCTTC; cdr3_aa: CASSLSNEQFF
clone_size: .; j_call: TRBJ1-2; d_call: .; v_call: TRBV28; cdr3_nt: TGTGCCAGCAGTTTCTCGGCCAGGGTAAACTATGGCTACACCTTC; cdr3_aa: CASSFSARVNYGYTF
clone_size: .; j_call: TRBJ2-1; d_call: .; v_call: TRBV9; cdr3_nt: TGTGCCAGCAGCGAGGGGCTAGCGTTCAATGAGCAGTTCTTC; cdr3_aa: CASSEGLAFNEQFF
clone_size: few; j_call: TRBJ2-2; d_call: .; v_call: TRBV9; cdr3_nt: TGTGCCAGCAGCGTAGCTGAGACAGGGAACACCGGGGAGCTGTTTTTT; cdr3_aa: CASSVAETGNTGELFF
clone_size: once; j_call: TRBJ2-7; d_call: TRBD2; v_call: TRBV5-1; cdr3_nt: TGCGCCAGCAGCATAGGACTAGCACAGAGCTCCTACGAGCAGTACTTC; cdr3_aa: CASSIGLAQSSYEQYF
clone_size: .; j_call: TRBJ2-1; d_call: TRBD2; v_call: TRBV6-1; cdr3_nt: TGTGCCACCTCCCCGGGGGGACCCCCCTACAATGAGCAGTTCTTC; cdr3_aa: CATSPGGPPYNEQFF
clone_size: few; j_call: TRBJ2-1; d_call: .; v_call: TRBV9; cdr3_nt: TGTGCCAGCAGCCCCCCGGACAGAAATTCAAATGAGCAGTTCTTC; cdr3_aa: CASSPPDRNSNEQFF
clone_size: .; j_call: TRBJ2-3; d_call: .; v_call: TRBV19; cdr3_nt: TGTGCCAGTAGTAACATCGGGTTGGAAGGTACGCAGTATTTT; cdr3_aa: CASSNIGLEGTQYF
clone_size: .; j_call: TRBJ1-2; d_call: .; v_call: TRBV30; cdr3_nt: TGTGCCTGGAGTGACCGGGGACTGGATGGCTACACCTTC; cdr3_aa: CAWSDRGLDGYTF
clone_size: .; j_call: TRBJ2-7; d_call: .; v_call: TRBV5-4; cdr3_nt: TGTGCCAGCAGCTTGCAAGGGGCCTCCTACGAGCAGTACTTC; cdr3_aa: CASSLQGASYEQYF
clone_size: .; j_call: TRBJ2-7; d_call: TRBD2; v_call: TRBV10-2; cdr3_nt: TGCGCCAGCATGGTGAGCGGGGGCGGCTCCTACGAGCAGTACTTC; cdr3_aa: CASMVSGGGSYEQYF
clone_size: .; j_call: TRBJ2-7; d_call: TRBD2; v_call: TRBV7-3; cdr3_nt: TGTGCCAGCAGCTTTGATGCTAGCGGGAGTTACGAGCAGTACTTC; cdr3_aa: CASSFDASGSYEQYF
clone_size: .; j_call: TRBJ2-6; d_call: .; v_call: TRBV5-1; cdr3_nt: TGCGCCAGCAGCTCGCCCTACAGTACTGGGGCCAACGTCCTGACTTTC; cdr3_aa: CASSSPYSTGANVLTF
clone_size: .; j_call: TRBJ2-3; d_call: .; v_call: TRBV28; cdr3_nt: TGTGCCAGCAGTTTTCCCCAGGGTAGCACAGATACGCAGTATTTT; cdr3_aa: CASSFPQGSTDTQYF
clone_size: .; j_call: TRBJ2-3; d_call: .; v_call: TRBV10-3; cdr3_nt: TGTGCCATCACGGGCAGGGAAAGCACAGATACGCAGTATTTT; cdr3_aa: CAITGRESTDTQYF
clone_size: .; j_call: TRBJ1-2; d_call: .; v_call: TRBV28; cdr3_nt: TGTGCCAGCAGTTTCCGCGGGGGGGGCTACACCTTC; cdr3_aa: CASSFRGGGYTF
clone_size: .; j_call: TRBJ1-4; d_call: .; v_call: TRBV30; cdr3_nt: TGTGCCTGGAGTACCCTAAACGAAAAACTGTTTTTT; cdr3_aa: CAWSTLNEKLFF
clone_size: .; j_call: TRBJ2-5; d_call: .; v_call: TRBV20-1; cdr3_nt: TGCAGTGCCATAGGGGGAGAGACCCAGTACTTC; cdr3_aa: CSAIGGETQYF
clone_size: .; j_call: TRBJ2-7; d_call: TRBD1; v_call: TRBV7-2; cdr3_nt: TGTGCCAGCAGCCCCTCTGGGACAGGGGCCTACGAGCAGTACTTC; cdr3_aa: CASSPSGTGAYEQYF
clone_size: once; j_call: TRBJ2-7; d_call: .; v_call: TRBV12-1; cdr3_nt: TGTGCCAGCAGCTTTGAACTAGCGGGAGGGCCCCCCGAGCAGTACTTC; cdr3_aa: CASSFELAGGPPEQYF
clone_size: .; j_call: TRBJ2-2; d_call: TRBD2; v_call: TRBV10-2; cdr3_nt: TGCGCCAGCAGGCCAGCGGGAGATTCCACCGGGGAGCTGTTTTTT; cdr3_aa: CASRPAGDSTGELFF
clone_size: .; j_call: TRBJ1-4; d_call: .; v_call: TRBV6-1; cdr3_nt: TGTGCCAGCAGTGACTGTCCAAGTCTCCTAGTCGACAATGAAAAACTGTTTTTT; cdr3_aa: CASSDCPSLLVDNEKLFF
clone_size: .; j_call: TRBJ2-7; d_call: .; v_call: TRBV14; cdr3_nt: TGTGCCAGCAGCCAAGTTTACGGGAAATCCTACGAGCAGTACTTC; cdr3_aa: CASSQVYGKSYEQYF
clone_size: .; j_call: TRBJ2-1; d_call: .; v_call: TRBV7-2; cdr3_nt: TGTGCCAGCAGCTTAGTCGCTATCGGGATGAGCTACAATGAGCAGTTCTTC; cdr3_aa: CASSLVAIGMSYNEQFF
clone_size: .; j_call: TRBJ2-5; d_call: .; v_call: TRBV7-9; cdr3_nt: TGTGCCAGCAGCCTAGCAGGGAGGGAGACCCAGTACTTC; cdr3_aa: CASSLAGRETQYF
clone_size: .; j_call: TRBJ1-2; d_call: .; v_call: TRBV14; cdr3_nt: TGTGCCAGCAGCCTACTAAGATTGGATGGCTACACCTTC; cdr3_aa: CASSLLRLDGYTF
clone_size: few; j_call: TRBJ2-2; d_call: TRBD2; v_call: TRBV28; cdr3_nt: TGTGCCAGCAGTTTTTTCCTAGCGGGAGGGAACGGGGAGCTGTTTTTT; cdr3_aa: CASSFFLAGGNGELFF
clone_size: .; j_call: TRBJ1-1; d_call: TRBD1; v_call: TRBV6-1; cdr3_nt: TGTGCCAGCAGTGAAATTGCAGGGGGCGCTTCGGGCACTGAAGCTTTCTTT; cdr3_aa: CASSEIAGGASGTEAFF
clone_size: .; j_call: TRBJ2-7; d_call: .; v_call: TRBV21-1; cdr3_nt: TGTGCCAGCAGCAGATATGACTCCGACTTTAGAGGAGGGCCTTCCTACGAGCAGTACTTC; cdr3_aa: CASSRYDSDFRGGPSYEQYF
clone_size: once; j_call: TRBJ2-7; d_call: .; v_call: TRBV5-1; cdr3_nt: TGCGCCAGCAGCTTGGTCATGTCATTATCTTTTAGAACCCACGAGCAGTACTTC; cdr3_aa: CASSLVMSLSFRTHEQYF
clone_size: .; j_call: TRBJ2-2; d_call: .; v_call: TRBV5-1; cdr3_nt: TGCGCCAGCAGCCCGACTAGTTTTGGCACCGGGGAGCTGTTTTTT; cdr3_aa: CASSPTSFGTGELFF
clone_size: .; j_call: TRBJ2-1; d_call: TRBD2; v_call: TRBV7-8; cdr3_nt: TGTGCCAGCAGCCACGCGGGAGGTAGCGGGGACTACAATGAGCAGTTCTTC; cdr3_aa: CASSHAGGSGDYNEQFF
clone_size: .; j_call: TRBJ2-3; d_call: .; v_call: TRBV25-1; cdr3_nt: TGTGCCAGCAGTGAACCCTCATGGGGGCTTGGGGCAGATACGCAGTATTTT; cdr3_aa: CASSEPSWGLGADTQYF
clone_size: .; j_call: TRBJ2-1; d_call: TRBD2; v_call: TRBV7-8; cdr3_nt: TGTGCCAGCAGCTTAGGGACTAGCGGGAGGGCCAATGAGCAGTTCTTC; cdr3_aa: CASSLGTSGRANEQFF
clone_size: .; j_call: TRBJ2-7; d_call: TRBD2; v_call: TRBV10-2; cdr3_nt: TGCGCCAGCGGCGGCGGGAGGGCCCGGAGCTACGAGCAGTACTTC; cdr3_aa: CASGGGRARSYEQYF
clone_size: .; j_call: TRBJ1-5; d_call: .; v_call: TRBV19; cdr3_nt: TGTGCCAGTAGTACCCAGGGAAATCAGCCCCAGCATTTT; cdr3_aa: CASSTQGNQPQHF
clone_size: .; j_call: TRBJ2-3; d_call: TRBD2; v_call: TRBV5-6; cdr3_nt: TGTGCCAGCAGCACGGGACTAGCCTTAGGTACGCAGTATTTT; cdr3_aa: CASSTGLALGTQYF
clone_size: .; j_call: TRBJ1-5; d_call: .; v_call: TRBV21-1; cdr3_nt: TGTGCCAGCAGTTTATCTGAACGGACAGGGGGATTTGGTAACAGCAATCAGCCCCAGCATTTT; cdr3_aa: CASSLSERTGGFGNSNQPQHF
clone_size: .; j_call: TRBJ1-2; d_call: TRBD1; v_call: TRBV7-2; cdr3_nt: TGTGCCAGCAACCGGGACAGGGGGCTACAGGGCTACACCTTC; cdr3_aa: CASNRDRGLQGYTF
clone_size: few; j_call: TRBJ2-5; d_call: TRBD2; v_call: TRBV6-8; cdr3_nt: TGTGCCAGCAGTCGATCCCCCCGACTAGCGGGAGAAGGAGGCGCCCCCCCAGAGACCCAGTACTTC; cdr3_aa: CASSRSPRLAGEGGAPPETQYF